The next 3 T cell receptor beta chains were all read from a single sample in a study of T cells in Graves' hyperthyroidism and ophthalmopathy. Researchers amplified the TCR beta CDR3 regions from RNA transcripts. Initially, a first-round RT-PCR of the TCR CDR3 employed the HTBI primer set. TCRdb called the multiplex PCR reads again in MiXCR, with one record for every CDR3 protein. In the table there are hundreds of thousands of distinct CDR3 sequences, approximately 14% of which are singletons. Sequenced input: blood. Source of these receptors: a woman aged 18-29 years with Graves' hyperthyroidism.

This clonotype was recorded at least ten times. J is TRBJ2-6 and V is TRBV5-1; D perhaps matches TRBD1 (5 bases). The length of the CDR3 is 19 residues. Trimming took off 0 bases at V and 0 bases at J, with 16 bases between the two ends. From germline, CDR1 is SGHRS and CDR2 YFSETQ. The CDR3 nucleotides read TGCGCCAGCAGCTTGGTGGCAGGGCCAACGAACTCTGGGGCCAACGTCCTGACTTTC. Encoded protein: CASSLVAGPTNSGANVLTF.

This clonotype was picked up many times. The chain has TRBV5-6 and TRBJ1-4; D is undetermined. The V gene's germline CDR1 is SGHDT and CDR2 YYEEEE. The CDR3 covers 14 residues. Trimming pared 3 bases from V and 0 bases from J, leaving 6 bases between. CDR3 in amino acids: CASSYEATNEKLFF. The CDR3, as DNA: TGTGCCAGCAGCTACGAAGCAACTAATGAAAAACTGTTTTTT.

In its sample, this clonotype was seen many times. The chain employs TRBV7-9 and TRBJ2-5, with 14 bases matching TRBD2. The germline CDR1 and CDR2 sequences are SEHNR and FQNEAQ (reference sequence). V shed 10 bases, J shed 3 bases, and the junction held 7 bases outside the gene matches. This CDR3 has 15 amino acids. The CDR3 coding sequence is TGTGCCATTACGACTAGCGGGAGGGAAAAAGAGACCCAGTACTTC. It yields the protein CAITTSGREKETQYF.